Listed here are 2 T cell receptor beta chains from one sample, sequenced in a study of T-cell memory formation after mild COVID-19. TCRdb recomputed calls from the 5' RACE reads with MiXCR, one row per CDR3 protein. The table includes hundreds of thousands of distinct CDR3 sequences, 20% to 30% detected once. Sequencing used PBMCs or a T cell subset sorted from them (not recorded which). The receptors come from an adult woman who had mild COVID-19 (a few samples of this study predate the infection). Cell type and time point are not known.

This chain uses TRBV7-8 with TRBJ2-2; unclear D gene. Germline lookup yields CDR1 SGHVS and CDR2 FQNEAQ. V lost 5 bases to trimming and J lost 0 bases, with 13 bases between them. The CDR3 is 16 residues long. CDR3 in amino acids: CASSPDIHPNTGELFF. The CDR3 DNA reads as TGTGCCAGCAGCCCTGACATACACCCGAACACCGGGGAGCTGTTTTTT.

This rearrangement joins TRBV20-1 to TRBJ2-1; no firm D call. This CDR3 has 11 amino acids. CDR1 and CDR2 (germline): DFQATT, SNEGSKA (reference sequence). V was cut by 3 bases and J by 9 bases, with 9 bases left in between. The CDR3 DNA reads as TGCAGTGCTAGTATGCTTGCTGAGCAGTTCTTC. Its protein is CSASMLAEQFF.